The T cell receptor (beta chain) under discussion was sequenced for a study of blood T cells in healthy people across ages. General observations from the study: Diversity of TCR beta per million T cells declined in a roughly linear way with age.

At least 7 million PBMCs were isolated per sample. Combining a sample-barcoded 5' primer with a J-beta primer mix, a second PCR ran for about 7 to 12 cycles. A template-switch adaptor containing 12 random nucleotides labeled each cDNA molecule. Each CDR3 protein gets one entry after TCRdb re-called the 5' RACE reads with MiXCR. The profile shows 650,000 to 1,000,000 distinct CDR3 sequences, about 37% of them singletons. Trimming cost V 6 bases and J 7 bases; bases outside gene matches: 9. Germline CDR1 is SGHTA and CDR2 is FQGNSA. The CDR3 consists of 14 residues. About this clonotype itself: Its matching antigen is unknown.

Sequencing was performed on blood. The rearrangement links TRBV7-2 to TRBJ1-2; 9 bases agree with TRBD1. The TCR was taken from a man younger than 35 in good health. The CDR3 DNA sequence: TGTGCCAGCAGTGCGGGGGACAGGGTGATTGGCTACACCTTC. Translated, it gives CASSAGDRVIGYTF.